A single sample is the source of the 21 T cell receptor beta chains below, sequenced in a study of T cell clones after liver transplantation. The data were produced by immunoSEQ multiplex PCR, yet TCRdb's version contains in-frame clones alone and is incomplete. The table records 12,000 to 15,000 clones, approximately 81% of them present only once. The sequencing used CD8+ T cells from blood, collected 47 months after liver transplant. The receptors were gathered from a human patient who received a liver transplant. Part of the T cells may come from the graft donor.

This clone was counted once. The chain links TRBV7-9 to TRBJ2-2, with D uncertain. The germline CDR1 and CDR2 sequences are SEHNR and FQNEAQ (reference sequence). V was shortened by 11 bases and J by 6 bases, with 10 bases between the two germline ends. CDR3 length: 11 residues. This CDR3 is CASRLSGELFF. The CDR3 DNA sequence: TGTGCCTCCCGCCTGTCCGGGGAGCTGTTTTTT.

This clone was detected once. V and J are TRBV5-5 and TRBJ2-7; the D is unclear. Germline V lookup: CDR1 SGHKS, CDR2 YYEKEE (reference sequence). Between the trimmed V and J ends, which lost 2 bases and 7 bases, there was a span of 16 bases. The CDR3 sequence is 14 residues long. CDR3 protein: CASSLRLARGEQYF. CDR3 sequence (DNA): TGTGCCAGCAGCTTAAGGTTGGCCAGAGGAGAGCAGTACTTC.

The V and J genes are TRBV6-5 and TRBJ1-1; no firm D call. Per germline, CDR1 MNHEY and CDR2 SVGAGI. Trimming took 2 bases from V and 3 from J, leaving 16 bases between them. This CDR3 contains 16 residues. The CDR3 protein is CASSYGPSYSDTEAFF. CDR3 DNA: TGTGCCAGCAGTTACGGGCCCTCCTACTCCGACACTGAAGCTTTCTTT.

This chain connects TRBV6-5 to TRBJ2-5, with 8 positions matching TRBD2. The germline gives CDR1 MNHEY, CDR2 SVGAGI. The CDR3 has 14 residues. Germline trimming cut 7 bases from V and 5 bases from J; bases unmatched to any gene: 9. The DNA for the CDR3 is TGTGCCAGCACCCACGGGGGGGGCTGGGAGACCCAGTACTTC. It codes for CASTHGGGWETQYF.

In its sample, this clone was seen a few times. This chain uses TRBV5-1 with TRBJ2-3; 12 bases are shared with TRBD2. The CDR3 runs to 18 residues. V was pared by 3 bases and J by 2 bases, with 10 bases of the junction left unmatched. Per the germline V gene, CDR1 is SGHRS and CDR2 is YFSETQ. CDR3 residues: CASSSPITSGRTTDTQYF. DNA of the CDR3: TGCGCCAGCAGCTCACCAATTACTAGCGGGAGGACCACAGATACGCAGTATTTT.

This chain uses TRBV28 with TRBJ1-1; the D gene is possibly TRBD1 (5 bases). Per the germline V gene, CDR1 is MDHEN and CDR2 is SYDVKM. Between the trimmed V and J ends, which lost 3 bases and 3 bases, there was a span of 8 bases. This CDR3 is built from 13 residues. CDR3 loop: CASSLGRDTEAFF. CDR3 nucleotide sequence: TGTGCCAGCAGTTTGGGGCGTGACACTGAAGCTTTCTTT.

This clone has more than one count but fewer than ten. The chain's CDR3 is CASSLTATHADTQYF. The CDR3 DNA reads TGTGCCAGCAGTTTGACAGCCACACACGCAGATACGCAGTATTTT. The chain uses TRBV27 and TRBJ2-3; maybe TRBD1 (5 bases). Deletions cut 3 bases from V and 4 bases from J, with 14 bases between. Per germline, CDR1 MNHEY and CDR2 SMNVEV (reference sequence). The CDR3 is made up of 15 amino acids.

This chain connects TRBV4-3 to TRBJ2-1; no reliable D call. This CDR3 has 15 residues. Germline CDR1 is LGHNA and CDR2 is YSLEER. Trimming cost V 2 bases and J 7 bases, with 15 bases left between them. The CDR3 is CASSQTSEFINEQFF. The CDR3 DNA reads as TGCGCCAGCAGCCAAACCTCCGAGTTCATTAATGAGCAGTTCTTC.

CDR3: CASSLVGYSNQPQHF. The CDR3 nucleotides are TGTGCCAGCAGCTTGGTAGGGTATAGCAATCAGCCCCAGCATTTT. The chain carries TRBV5-5 and TRBJ1-5; D not certain. Trimming left V 0 bases short and J 0 bases short, with 7 bases between. The V gene's germline CDR1 is SGHKS and CDR2 YYEKEE (reference sequence). The CDR3 sequence is 15 residues long.

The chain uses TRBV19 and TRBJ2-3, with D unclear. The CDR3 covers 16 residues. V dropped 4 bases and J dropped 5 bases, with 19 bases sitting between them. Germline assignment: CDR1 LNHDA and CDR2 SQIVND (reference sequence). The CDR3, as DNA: TGTGCCAGTAGTACGGACGCGAGTCCCTCTAAAGATACGCAGTATTTT. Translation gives CASSTDASPSKDTQYF.

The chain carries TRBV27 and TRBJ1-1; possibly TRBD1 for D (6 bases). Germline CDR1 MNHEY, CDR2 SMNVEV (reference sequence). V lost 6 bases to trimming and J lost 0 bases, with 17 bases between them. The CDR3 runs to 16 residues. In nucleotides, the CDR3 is TGTGCCAGCAGCAAACTACTAGGGGGGATGAACACTGAAGCTTTCTTT. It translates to CASSKLLGGMNTEAFF.

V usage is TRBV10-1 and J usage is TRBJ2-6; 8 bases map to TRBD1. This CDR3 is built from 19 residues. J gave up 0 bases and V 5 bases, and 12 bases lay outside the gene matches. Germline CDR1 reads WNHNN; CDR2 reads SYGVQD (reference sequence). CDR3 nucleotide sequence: TGCGCCAGCAGTCCCAGGACAGGGACAAGGGCCTCTGGGGCCAACGTCCTGACTTTC. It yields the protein CASSPRTGTRASGANVLTF.

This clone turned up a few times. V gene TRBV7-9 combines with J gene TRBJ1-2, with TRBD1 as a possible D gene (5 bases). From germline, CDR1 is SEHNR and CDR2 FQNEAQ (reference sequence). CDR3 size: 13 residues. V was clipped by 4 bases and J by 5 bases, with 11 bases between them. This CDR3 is CASSWGTEYGYTF. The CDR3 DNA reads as TGTGCCAGCAGCTGGGGGACGGAATATGGCTACACCTTC. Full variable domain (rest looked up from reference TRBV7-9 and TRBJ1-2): DTGVSQNPRHKITKRGQNVTFRCDPISEHNRLYWYRQTLGQGPEFLTYFQNEAQLEKSRLLSDRFSAERPKGSFSTLEIQRTEQGDSAMYLCASSWGTEYGYTFGSGTRLTVV.

The CDR3 protein is CASSPLQGALLETQYF. The DNA of the CDR3 is TGTGCCAGCAGCCCCCTACAGGGGGCGTTGTTAGAGACCCAGTACTTC. The gene calls are TRBV27 and TRBJ2-5, with TRBD1 matching 9 bases. V lost 6 bases and J lost 4; bases outside the gene matches: 12. The germline CDR1 and CDR2 sequences are MNHEY and SMNVEV (reference sequence). The CDR3 is made up of 16 amino acids.

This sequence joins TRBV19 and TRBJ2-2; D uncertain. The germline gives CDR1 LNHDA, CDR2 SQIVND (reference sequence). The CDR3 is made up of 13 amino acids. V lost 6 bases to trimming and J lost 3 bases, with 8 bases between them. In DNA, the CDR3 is TGTGCCAGTAGGAACAGCGACACCGGGGAGCTGTTTTTT. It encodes CASRNSDTGELFF.

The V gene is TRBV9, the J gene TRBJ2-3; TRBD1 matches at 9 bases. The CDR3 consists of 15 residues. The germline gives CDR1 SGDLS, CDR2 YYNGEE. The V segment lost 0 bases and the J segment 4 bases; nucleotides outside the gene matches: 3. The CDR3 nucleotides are TGTGCCAGCAGCGTAGAAGGGACAGGGCCAGATACGCAGTATTTT. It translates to CASSVEGTGPDTQYF.

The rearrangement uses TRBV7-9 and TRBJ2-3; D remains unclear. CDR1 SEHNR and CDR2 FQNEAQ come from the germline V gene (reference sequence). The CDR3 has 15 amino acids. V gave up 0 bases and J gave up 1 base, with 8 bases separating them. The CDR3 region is CASSLAGSGTDTQYF. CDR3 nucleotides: TGTGCCAGCAGCTTAGCGGGGTCGGGCACAGATACGCAGTATTTT.

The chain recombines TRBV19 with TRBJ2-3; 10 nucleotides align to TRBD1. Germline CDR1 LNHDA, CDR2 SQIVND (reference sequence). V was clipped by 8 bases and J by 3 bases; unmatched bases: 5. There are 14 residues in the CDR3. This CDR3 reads CASQGTGDTDTQYF. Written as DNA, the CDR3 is TGTGCCAGTCAAGGGACAGGGGATACAGATACGCAGTATTTT.

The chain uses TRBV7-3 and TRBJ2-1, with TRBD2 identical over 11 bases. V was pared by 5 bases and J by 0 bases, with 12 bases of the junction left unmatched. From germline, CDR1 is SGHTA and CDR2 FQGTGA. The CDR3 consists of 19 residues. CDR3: CASSPFTGLAASSYNEQFF. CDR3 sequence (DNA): TGTGCCAGCAGCCCCTTTACGGGACTAGCGGCAAGCTCCTACAATGAGCAGTTCTTC.

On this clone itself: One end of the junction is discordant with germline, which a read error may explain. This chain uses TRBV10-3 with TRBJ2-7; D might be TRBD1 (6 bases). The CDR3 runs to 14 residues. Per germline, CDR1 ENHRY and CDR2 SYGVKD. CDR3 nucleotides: TGTGCCAGCAGTGAAGCGACAGGTTACAACGAGCAGTACTTC. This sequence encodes CASSEATGYNEQYF.

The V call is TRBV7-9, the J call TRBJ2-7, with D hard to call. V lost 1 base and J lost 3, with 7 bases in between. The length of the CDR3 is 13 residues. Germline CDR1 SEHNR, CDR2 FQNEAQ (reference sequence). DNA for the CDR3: TGTGCCAGCAGCTTAGTAACAGACTACGAGCAGTACTTC. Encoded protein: CASSLVTDYEQYF.